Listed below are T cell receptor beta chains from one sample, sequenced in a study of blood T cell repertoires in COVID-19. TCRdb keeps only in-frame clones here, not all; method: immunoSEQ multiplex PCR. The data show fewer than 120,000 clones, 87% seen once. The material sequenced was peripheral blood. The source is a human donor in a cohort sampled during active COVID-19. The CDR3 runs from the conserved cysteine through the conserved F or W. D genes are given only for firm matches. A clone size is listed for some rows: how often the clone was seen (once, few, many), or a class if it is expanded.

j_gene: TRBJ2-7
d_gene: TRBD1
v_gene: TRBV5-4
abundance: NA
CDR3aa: CASSHRDRVNEQYF
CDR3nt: TGTGCCAGCAGCCACAGGGACAGGGTTAACGAGCAGTACTTC

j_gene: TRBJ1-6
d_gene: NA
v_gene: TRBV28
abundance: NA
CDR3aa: CASSLPLNSPLHF
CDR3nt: TGTGCCAGCAGTTTACCCTTGAATTCACCCCTCCACTTT

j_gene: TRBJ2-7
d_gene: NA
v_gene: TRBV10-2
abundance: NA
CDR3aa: CASSILADVSYEQYF
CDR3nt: TGCGCCAGCAGTATCTTAGCGGACGTCTCCTACGAGCAGTACTTC

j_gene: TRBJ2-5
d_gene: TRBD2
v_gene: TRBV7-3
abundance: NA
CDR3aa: CASSRSGGLKETQYF
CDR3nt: TGTGCCAGCAGCCGATCCGGGGGGTTGAAGGAGACCCAGTACTTC

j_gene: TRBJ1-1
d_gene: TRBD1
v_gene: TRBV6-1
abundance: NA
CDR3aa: CASSEGGTANTEAFF
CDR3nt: TGTGCCAGCAGTGAAGGAGGGACAGCGAACACTGAAGCTTTCTTT

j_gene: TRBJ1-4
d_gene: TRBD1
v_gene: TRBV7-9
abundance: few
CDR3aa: CASSSPGTGVLEKLFF
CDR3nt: TGTGCCAGCAGCTCGCCCGGGACAGGGGTTCTGGAAAAACTGTTTTTT

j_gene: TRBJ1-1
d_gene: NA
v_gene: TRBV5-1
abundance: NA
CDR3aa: CASSEVLGGTEAFF
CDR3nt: TGCGCCAGCAGCGAAGTGCTCGGAGGCACTGAAGCTTTCTTT

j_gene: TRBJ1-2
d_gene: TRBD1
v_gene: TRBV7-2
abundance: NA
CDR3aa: CASSSRTGEGYTF
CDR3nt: TGTGCCAGCAGCTCCCGGACAGGGGAGGGCTACACCTTC

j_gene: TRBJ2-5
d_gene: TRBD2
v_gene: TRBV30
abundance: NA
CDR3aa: CAWSPGTSGSLETQYF
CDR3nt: TGTGCCTGGAGTCCCGGGACTAGCGGGAGTCTAGAGACCCAGTACTTC

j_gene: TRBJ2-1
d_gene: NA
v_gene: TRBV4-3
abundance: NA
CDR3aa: CASSQPGLSSSYNEQFF
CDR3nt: TGCGCCAGCAGCCAGCCCGGACTGTCTAGCTCCTACAATGAGCAGTTCTTC

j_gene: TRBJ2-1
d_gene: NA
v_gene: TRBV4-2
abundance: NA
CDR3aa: CASSQAQTSSYNEQFF
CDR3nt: TGTGCCAGCAGCCAAGCCCAGACTAGCTCCTACAATGAGCAGTTCTTC

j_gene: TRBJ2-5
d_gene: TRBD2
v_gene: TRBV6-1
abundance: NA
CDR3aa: CASSEFLAGGQETQYF
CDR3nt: TGTGCCAGCAGTGAATTTCTAGCGGGGGGCCAAGAGACCCAGTACTTC

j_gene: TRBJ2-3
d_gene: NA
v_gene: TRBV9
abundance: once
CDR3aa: CASSVAEITGPSPTDTQYF
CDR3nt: TGTGCCAGCAGCGTAGCAGAAATTACAGGGCCCTCTCCGACAGATACGCAGTATTTT

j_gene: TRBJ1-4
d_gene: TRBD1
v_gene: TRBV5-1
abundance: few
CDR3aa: CARPERGPTNEKLFF
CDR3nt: TGCGCCAGGCCAGAGAGGGGGCCAACTAATGAAAAACTGTTTTTT

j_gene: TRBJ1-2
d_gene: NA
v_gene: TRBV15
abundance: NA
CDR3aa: CATSRGRANYGYTF
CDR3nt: TGTGCCACCAGCAGGGGCAGAGCTAACTATGGCTACACCTTC

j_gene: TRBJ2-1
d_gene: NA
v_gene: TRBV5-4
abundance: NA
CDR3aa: CASSLASRENEQFF
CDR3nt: TGTGCCAGCAGCTTGGCATCCAGGGAAAATGAGCAGTTCTTC

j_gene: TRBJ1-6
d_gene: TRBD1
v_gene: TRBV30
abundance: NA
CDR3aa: CAWRSEAGQGVRNSPLHF
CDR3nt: TGTGCCTGGAGATCTGAGGCTGGACAGGGGGTTCGTAATTCACCCCTCCACTTT

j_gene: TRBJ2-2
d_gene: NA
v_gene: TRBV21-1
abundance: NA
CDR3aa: CASSTETANTGELFF
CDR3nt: TGTGCCAGCAGCACGGAGACAGCGAACACCGGGGAGCTGTTTTTT

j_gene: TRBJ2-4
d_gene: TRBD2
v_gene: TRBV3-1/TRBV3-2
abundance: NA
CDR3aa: CASSPLSGLAGKNIQYF
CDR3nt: TGTGCCAGCAGCCCTCTCTCGGGGCTAGCGGGGAAGAACATTCAGTACTTC

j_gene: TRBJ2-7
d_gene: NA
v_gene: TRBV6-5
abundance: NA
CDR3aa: CASSRGRAEYEQYF
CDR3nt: TGTGCCAGCAGCCGCGGCAGGGCCGAGTACGAGCAGTACTTC

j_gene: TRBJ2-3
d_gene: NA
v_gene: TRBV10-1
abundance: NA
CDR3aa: CASSEGQSQYF
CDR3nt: TGCGCCAGCAGTGAGGGACAGTCGCAGTATTTT

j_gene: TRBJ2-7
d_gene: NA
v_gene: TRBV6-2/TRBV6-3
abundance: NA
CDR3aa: CASSYEYGRRALGTYEQYF
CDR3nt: TGTGCCAGCAGTTACGAGTATGGGAGGCGGGCGCTTGGGACTTACGAGCAGTACTTC

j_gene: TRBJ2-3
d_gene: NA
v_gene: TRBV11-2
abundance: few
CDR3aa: CASSTSDRTQYF
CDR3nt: TGTGCCAGCAGCACTTCGGACAGAACGCAGTATTTT

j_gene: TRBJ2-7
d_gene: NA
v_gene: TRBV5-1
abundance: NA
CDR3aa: CASSSAREQYF
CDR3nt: TGCGCCAGCAGCTCCGCCAGGGAGCAGTACTTC

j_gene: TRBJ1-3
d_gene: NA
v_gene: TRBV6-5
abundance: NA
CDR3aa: CASRLGTLGNTIYF
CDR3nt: TGTGCCAGCAGGCTCGGGACACTTGGAAACACCATATATTTT

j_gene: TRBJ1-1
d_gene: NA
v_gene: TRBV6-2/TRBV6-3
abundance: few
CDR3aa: CASSLTRATEAFF
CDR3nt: TGTGCCAGCAGTTTAACCAGGGCAACTGAAGCTTTCTTT

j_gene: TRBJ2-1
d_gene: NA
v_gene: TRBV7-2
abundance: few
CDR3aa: CASSMTSEQFF
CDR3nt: TGTGCCAGCAGCATGACTAGTGAGCAGTTCTTC

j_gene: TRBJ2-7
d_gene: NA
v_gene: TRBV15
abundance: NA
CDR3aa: CATSRDLPLRGEQYF
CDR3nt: TGTGCCACCAGCAGAGATCTCCCCCTCAGAGGCGAGCAGTACTTC

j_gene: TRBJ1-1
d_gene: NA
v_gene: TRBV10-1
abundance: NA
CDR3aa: CASSPGLDTEAFF
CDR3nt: TGCGCCAGCAGTCCGGGACTCGACACTGAAGCTTTCTTT

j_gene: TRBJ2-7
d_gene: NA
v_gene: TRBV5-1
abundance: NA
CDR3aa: CASPWRRTQTEQYF
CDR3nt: TGCGCCAGCCCATGGCGTCGGACACAAACCGAGCAGTACTTC

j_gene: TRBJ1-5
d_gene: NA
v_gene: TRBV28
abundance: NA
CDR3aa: CASRSHYQQPQHF
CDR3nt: TGTGCCAGCAGGAGCCACTACCAACAGCCCCAGCATTTT

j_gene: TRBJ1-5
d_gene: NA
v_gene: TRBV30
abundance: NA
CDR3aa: CAWSGVGAGQPQHF
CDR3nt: TGTGCCTGGAGTGGGGTGGGGGCGGGTCAGCCCCAGCATTTT

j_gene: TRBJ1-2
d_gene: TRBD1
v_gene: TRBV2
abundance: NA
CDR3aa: CASSFDRGNYGYTF
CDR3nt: TGTGCCAGCAGTTTTGACAGGGGGAACTATGGCTACACCTTC

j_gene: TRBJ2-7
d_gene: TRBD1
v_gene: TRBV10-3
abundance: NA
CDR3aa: CAALQGMGSYEQYF
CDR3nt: TGTGCCGCTCTACAGGGGATGGGTTCCTACGAGCAGTACTTC

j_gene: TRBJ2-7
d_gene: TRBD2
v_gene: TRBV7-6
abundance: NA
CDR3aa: CASSLGSGINSYEQYF
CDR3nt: TGTGCCAGCAGCTTAGGTAGCGGGATAAACTCCTACGAGCAGTACTTC

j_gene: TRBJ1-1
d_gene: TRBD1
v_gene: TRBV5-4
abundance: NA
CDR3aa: CASSSGQGGTEAFF
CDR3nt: TGTGCCAGCAGCAGCGGACAGGGGGGAACTGAAGCTTTCTTT

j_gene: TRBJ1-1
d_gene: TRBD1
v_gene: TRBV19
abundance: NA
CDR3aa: CASRTPGQTTEAFF
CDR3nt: TGTGCCAGTAGGACCCCGGGACAGACCACTGAAGCTTTCTTT

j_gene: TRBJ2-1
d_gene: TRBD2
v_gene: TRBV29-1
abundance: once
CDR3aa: CSVEGRTSTNEQFF
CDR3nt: TGCAGCGTTGAAGGCCGGACTAGCACGAATGAGCAGTTCTTC

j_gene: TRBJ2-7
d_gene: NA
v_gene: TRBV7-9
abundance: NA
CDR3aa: CASSPRPSGDSSYEQYF
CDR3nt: TGTGCCAGCAGCCCACGTCCCAGCGGCGATAGCTCCTACGAGCAGTACTTC

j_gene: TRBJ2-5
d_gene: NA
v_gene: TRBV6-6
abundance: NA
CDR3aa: CASRNRRGGQETQYF
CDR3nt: TGTGCCAGCAGAAATAGGAGGGGGGGGCAAGAGACCCAGTACTTC

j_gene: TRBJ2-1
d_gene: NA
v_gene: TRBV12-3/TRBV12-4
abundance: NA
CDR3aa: CASKAVIGGEQFF
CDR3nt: TGTGCCTCAAAAGCGGTCATCGGGGGTGAGCAGTTCTTC

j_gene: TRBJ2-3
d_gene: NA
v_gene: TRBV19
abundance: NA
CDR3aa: CASSIIQQGTDTQYF
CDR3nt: TGTGCCAGTAGTATAATCCAGCAGGGCACAGATACGCAGTATTTT

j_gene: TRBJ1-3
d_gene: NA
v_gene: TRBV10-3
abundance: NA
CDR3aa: CATGISSGNTIYF
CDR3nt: TGTGCCACGGGAATCAGCTCTGGAAACACCATATATTTT